The present TCR beta chain was sequenced within a study of beta chain features in type 1 diabetes (dated by TCRdb to 2016 to 2019). Study-wide context: Mean age, gender distribution, total cell number and subset yield did not differ between patients and healthy donors. Across all samples, around 100 million sorted cells were examined, and cell number per subset correlated strongly with RNA yield. The study compared the TCRB repertoires of sorted circulating CD4+ T cell subsets in recently diagnosed type 1 diabetes patients with those in matched healthy donors. Whereas all 28 donors provided naive and central memory subsets, regulatory and stem cell-like memory subsets were isolated from just 8 patients and about 8 healthy donors. Paper-wide results and their limitations: In all four CD4+ subsets, TCRB CDR3 length was moderately but significantly shorter in type 1 diabetes patients. PCR might favor shorter templates, but patient and control samples were amplified and corrected together, so any skew would affect both groups equally. Naive, central memory and regulatory TCRB repertoires appeared more similar among patients than among healthy donors. At VDJ recombination sites, type 1 diabetes patients had fewer insertions and more deleted nucleotides, which implies abnormalities in thymic rearrangement. Because cDNA was sequenced instead of genomic DNA, highly expressing activated cells could be over-represented, though the groups showed no difference in activation or CD3 levels. HLA sub-analyses involved small numbers of individuals, so any influence of HLA type on TCRB rearrangement remained unresolved.

All of the isolated RNA was reverse transcribed with the High Capacity cDNA Reverse Transcription Kit, so expressed TCRB transcripts were sequenced. Naive, central memory and regulatory T cell samples underwent deep immunoSEQ sequencing, averaging about 3.57 million total reads per sample. Sorted cells were lysed in RLT buffer and RNA was extracted with DNase-treated RNeasy Micro or Mini kits, depending on cell number. To prevent cross-contamination, each cell subset was processed individually, whereas patient and healthy donor samples were processed jointly. Using the immunoSEQ multiplex PCR, TCRB sequences were amplified from cDNA into 87-bp fragments spanning the CDR3 region. Sequencing of the amplicons was performed on the Illumina HiSeq platform. The paper's processing steps were these. Synthetic template baselines were used to correct PCR bias computationally, reads within Hamming distance 2 were collapsed together, and singletons that could not be merged were discarded. Reads were aligned against IMGT so that V, D and J genes, CDR3 length and insertions or deletions at six rearrangement sites could be assigned. Clonotype counts were normalized to sorted cell number within each subset before computing true diversity and Gini coefficients with the tcR R package. The overlap coefficient, calculated on TCRB nucleotide sequences, was used to measure repertoire sharing. Out-of-frame TCRB sequences from naive cells were analyzed as a proxy for the pre-selection repertoire. Here the immuneACCESS table is served through TCRdb, limited to in-frame sequences with V and J called. Missing clones are a known gap in these copies; in checked studies unresolved V genes cover under half, and the rest lacks a known reason. D and trimming were read from the DNA, whereas the V and J calls and clone size are those reported in that table. Recorded for this sample are 500,000 to 650,000 clones; roughly an eighth of them occurred a single time. The ten top clones hold more than 0.09% of the sample.

From each donor, a single peripheral blood sample of approximately 0.11 L on average was drawn into heparinised tubes. A BD FACSAria II was used to sort naive, central memory, regulatory and stem cell-like memory CD4+ T cells with a panel that included CD45RO, CCR7, CD25, CD127, CD95 and CD27. All sorted populations exceeded 95% purity. PBMCs were separated immediately by Lymphoprep density gradient centrifugation and were stained directly, without being cultured. So that batch effects would be minimized, each experiment stained and sorted samples in pairs, pairing one healthy donor with one patient. Worth noting for this clone: The antigen this receptor binds is unknown. Qualities for individual bases were not recorded, and no much larger clone is one base off.

The germline V gene (reference sequence) provides CDR1 WNHNN and CDR2 SYGVQD. CDR3 length: 15 amino acids, cysteine to phenylalanine. Only the CDR3 DNA stays, 45 bases, in frame from base 1. At the junction V is shortened by 0 bases and J by 4 bases; bases outside the gene matches: 4. This receptor chain uses TRBV10-1 and TRBJ2-3, and 7 bases in between align with TRBD2. The receptor was derived from a man younger than 40 with type 1 diabetes. Sequenced material: naive CD4+ T cells from blood. Taken with the paper, the label for cell subset or site translates to: true naive CD4+ T cells. In nucleotides, the sequence is TGCGCCAGCAGTGAGTCGGGGAGCGGGGCAGATACGCAGTATTTT. Translated, it gives CASSESGSGADTQYF.